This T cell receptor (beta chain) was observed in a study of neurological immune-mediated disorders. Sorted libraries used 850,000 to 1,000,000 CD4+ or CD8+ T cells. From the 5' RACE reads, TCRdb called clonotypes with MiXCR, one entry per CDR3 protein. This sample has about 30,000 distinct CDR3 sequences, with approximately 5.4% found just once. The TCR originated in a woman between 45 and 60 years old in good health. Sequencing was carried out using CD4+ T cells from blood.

The CDR3 nucleotides read TGCAGCGTTGAAGTCCGGCGAGGGGCATGGTATGAGCAGTTCTTC. The encoded protein is CSVEVRRGAWYEQFF. The gene calls are TRBV29-1 and TRBJ2-1; D may be TRBD1 or TRBD2 (5 bases each). The CDR3 has 15 amino acids. V was shortened by 1 base and J by 8 bases, with 18 bases between the two germline ends. The V gene's germline CDR1 is SQVTM and CDR2 ANQGSEA.